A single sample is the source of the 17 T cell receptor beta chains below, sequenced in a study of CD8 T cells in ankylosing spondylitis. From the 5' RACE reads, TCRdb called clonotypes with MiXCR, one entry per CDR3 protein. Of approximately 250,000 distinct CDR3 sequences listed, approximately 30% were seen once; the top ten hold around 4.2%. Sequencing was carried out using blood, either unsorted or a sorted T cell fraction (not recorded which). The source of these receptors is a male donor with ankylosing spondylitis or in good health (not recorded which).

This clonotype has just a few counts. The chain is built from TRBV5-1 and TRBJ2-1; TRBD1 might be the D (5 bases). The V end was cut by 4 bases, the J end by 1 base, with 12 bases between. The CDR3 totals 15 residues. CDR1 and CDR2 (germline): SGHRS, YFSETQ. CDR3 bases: TGCGCCAGCAGCCCCACCAGGGTATCCTACAATGAGCAGTTCTTC. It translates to CASSPTRVSYNEQFF.

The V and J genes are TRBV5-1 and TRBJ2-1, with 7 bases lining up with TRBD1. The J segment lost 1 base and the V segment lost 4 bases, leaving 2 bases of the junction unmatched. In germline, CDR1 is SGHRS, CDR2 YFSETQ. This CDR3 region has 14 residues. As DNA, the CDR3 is TGCGCCAGCAGCCTGGGACAGTCCTACAATGAGCAGTTCTTC. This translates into CASSLGQSYNEQFF.

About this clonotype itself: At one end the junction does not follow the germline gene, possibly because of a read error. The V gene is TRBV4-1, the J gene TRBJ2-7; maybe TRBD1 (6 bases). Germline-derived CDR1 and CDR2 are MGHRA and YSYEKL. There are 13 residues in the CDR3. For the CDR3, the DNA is TGCGCCAGCAGTCAAGTTGGGACATACGAGCAGTACTTC. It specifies CASSQVGTYEQYF.

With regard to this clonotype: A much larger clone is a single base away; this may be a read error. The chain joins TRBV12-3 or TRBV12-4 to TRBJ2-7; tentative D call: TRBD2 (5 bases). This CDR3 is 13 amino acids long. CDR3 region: CASRWTGSSEQYF. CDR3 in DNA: TGTGCCAGCAGGTGGACTGGATCCTCCGAGCAGTACTTC.

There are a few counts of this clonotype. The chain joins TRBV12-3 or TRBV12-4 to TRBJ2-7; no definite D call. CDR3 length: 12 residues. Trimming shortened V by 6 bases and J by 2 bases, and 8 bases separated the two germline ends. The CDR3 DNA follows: TGTGCCAGCAGCTTGGTGGCCTACGAGCAGTACTTC. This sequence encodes CASSLVAYEQYF.

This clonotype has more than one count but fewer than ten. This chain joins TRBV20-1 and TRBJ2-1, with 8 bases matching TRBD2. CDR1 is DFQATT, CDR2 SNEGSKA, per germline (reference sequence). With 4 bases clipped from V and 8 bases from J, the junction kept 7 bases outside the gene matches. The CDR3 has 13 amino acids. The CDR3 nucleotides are TGCAGTGCTACCGGGGGGGCTGGGGATGAGCAGTTCTTC. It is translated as CSATGGAGDEQFF.

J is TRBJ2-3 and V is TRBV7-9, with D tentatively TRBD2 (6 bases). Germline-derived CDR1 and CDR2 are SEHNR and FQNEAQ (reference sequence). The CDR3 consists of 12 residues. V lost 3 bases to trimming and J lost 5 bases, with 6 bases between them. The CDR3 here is CASSFGGDTQYF. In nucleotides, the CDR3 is TGTGCCAGCAGCTTCGGGGGAGATACGCAGTATTTT.

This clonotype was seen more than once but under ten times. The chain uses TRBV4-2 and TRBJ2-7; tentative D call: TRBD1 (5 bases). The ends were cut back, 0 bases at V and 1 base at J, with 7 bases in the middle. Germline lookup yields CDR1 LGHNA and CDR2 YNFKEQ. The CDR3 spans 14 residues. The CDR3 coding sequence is TGTGCCAGCAGCCAAGATCGACAGTCCTACGAGCAGTACTTC. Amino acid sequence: CASSQDRQSYEQYF.

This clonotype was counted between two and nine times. CDR3 DNA sequence: TGCAGTGCTAGATTCAGGGGATCGGATACGCAGTATTTT. As protein: CSARFRGSDTQYF. This chain uses TRBV20-1 with TRBJ2-3; possible D gene TRBD1, 6 bases. The CDR3 is 13 amino acids. Germline V gives CDR1 DFQATT, CDR2 SNEGSKA (reference sequence). V dropped 2 bases and J dropped 6 bases, with 12 bases sitting between them.

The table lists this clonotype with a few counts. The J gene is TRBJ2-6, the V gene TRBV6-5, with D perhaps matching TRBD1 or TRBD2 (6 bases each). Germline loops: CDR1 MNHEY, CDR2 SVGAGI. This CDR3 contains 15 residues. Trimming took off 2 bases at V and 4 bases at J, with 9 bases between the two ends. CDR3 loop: CASSYGGLGANVLTF. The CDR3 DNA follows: TGTGCCAGCAGTTACGGGGGGCTCGGGGCCAACGTCCTGACTTTC.

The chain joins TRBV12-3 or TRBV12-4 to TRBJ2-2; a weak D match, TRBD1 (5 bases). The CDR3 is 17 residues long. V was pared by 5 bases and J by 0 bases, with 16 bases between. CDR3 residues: CASSTTRRDSNTGELFF. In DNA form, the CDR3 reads TGTGCCAGCAGTACCACCCGCAGGGATTCGAACACCGGGGAGCTGTTTTTT.

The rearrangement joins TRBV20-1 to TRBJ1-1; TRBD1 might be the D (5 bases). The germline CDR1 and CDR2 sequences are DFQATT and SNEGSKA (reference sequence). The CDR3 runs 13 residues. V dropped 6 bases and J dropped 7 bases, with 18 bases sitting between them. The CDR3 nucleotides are TGCAGTGCCGGCCGGTCGGGAACAGGTGAAGCTTTCTTT. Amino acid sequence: CSAGRSGTGEAFF.

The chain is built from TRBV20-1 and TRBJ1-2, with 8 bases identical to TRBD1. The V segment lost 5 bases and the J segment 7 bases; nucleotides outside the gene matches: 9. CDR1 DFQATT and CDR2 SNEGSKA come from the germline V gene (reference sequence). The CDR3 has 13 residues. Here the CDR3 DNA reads TGCAGTGCTGAGGACAGGGAAGGGTTTGGCTACACCTTC. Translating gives CSAEDREGFGYTF.

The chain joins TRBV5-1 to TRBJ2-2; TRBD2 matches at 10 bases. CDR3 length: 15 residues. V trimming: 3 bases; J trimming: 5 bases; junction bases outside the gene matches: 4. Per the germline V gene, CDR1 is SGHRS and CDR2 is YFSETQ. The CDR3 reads CASSSTSGKTGELFF. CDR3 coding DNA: TGCGCCAGCAGCTCCACTAGCGGGAAAACCGGGGAGCTGTTTTTT.

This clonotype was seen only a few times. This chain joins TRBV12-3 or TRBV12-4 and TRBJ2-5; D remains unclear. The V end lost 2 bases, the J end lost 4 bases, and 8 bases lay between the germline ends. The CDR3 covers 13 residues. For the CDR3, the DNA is TGTGCCAGCAGTTTATCGGGTCGAGAGACCCAGTACTTC. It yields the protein CASSLSGRETQYF.

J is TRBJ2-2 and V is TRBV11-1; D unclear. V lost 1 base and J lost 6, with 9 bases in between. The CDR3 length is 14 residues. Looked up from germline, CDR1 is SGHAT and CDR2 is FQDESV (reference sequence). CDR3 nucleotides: TGTGCCAGCAGCTTAGTTTCGAGTCCCGGGGAGCTGTTTTTT. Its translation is CASSLVSSPGELFF. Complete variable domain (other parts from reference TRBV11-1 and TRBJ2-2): EAEVAQSPRYKITEKSQAVAFWCDPISGHATLYWYRQILGQGPELLVQFQDESVVDDSQLPKDRFSAERLKGVDSTLKIQPAELGDSAMYLCASSLVSSPGELFFGEGSRLTVL.

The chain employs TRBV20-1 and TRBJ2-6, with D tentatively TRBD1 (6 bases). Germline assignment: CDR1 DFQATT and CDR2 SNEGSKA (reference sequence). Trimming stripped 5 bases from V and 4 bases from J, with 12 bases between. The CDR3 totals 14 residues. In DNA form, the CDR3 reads TGCAGTGCTTCCAGGGGATCGGGGGCCAACGTCCTGACTTTC. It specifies CSASRGSGANVLTF.